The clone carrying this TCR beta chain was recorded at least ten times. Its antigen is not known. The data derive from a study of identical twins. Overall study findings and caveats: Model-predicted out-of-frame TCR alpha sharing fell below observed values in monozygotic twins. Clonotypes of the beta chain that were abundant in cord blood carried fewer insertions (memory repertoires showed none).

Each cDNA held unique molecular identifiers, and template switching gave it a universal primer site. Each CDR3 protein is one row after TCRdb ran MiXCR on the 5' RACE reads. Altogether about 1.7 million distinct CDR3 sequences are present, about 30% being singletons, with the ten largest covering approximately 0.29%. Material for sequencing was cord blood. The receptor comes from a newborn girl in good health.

The CDR3 sequence is CSARVSPVNEQFF. For the CDR3, the DNA is TGCAGTGCTAGAGTTAGCCCGGTGAATGAGCAGTTCTTC. The V call is TRBV20-1, the J call TRBJ2-1, with D uncertain. This CDR3 has 13 residues. Germline CDR1 reads DFQATT; CDR2 reads SNEGSKA (reference sequence). The germline V and J ends were trimmed by 1 base and 7 bases, with 11 bases remaining between them.